Shown below are 9 T cell receptor beta chains from a single sample sequenced in a study of human T cells and chemical hapten exposure. TCRdb redid the calling of the RACE reads with MiXCR, one entry per CDR3 protein. The sample lists tens of thousands of distinct CDR3 sequences; 10% to 13% were seen once. Sample time point: patch test 1, 2 weeks after DPC sensitization. Noted treatment: therapeutic diphenylcyclopropenone sensitization with weekly scalp DPC. Sequencing was performed on whole blood, taken in connection with sensitization to the hapten diphenylcyclopropenone (DPC). All receptors derive from a man aged 35 to 55 with alopecia areata. Some clones in this sample may be carry-over from other donors' samples.

This sequence joins TRBV5-4 and TRBJ2-7; D possibly matches TRBD1 or TRBD2 (5 bases each). The germline V gene encodes CDR1 SGHNT and CDR2 YYREEE (reference sequence). CDR3 length equals 14 residues. V lost 2 bases, J lost 4 bases, and 13 bases lay in between. CDR3 in amino acids: CASSFWGREYEQYV. Written as DNA, the CDR3 is TGTGCCAGCAGCTTTTGGGGCAGGGAGTACGAGCAGTACGTC.

V and J are TRBV6-1 and TRBJ2-7; possibly TRBD2 for D (7 bases). The CDR3 totals 15 residues. Trimming stripped 2 bases from V and 2 bases from J, with 13 bases between. Germline V gene sequence: CDR1 MNHNS, CDR2 SASEGT. This CDR3 is CASSEREGGPYEQYV. The CDR3 DNA follows: TGTGCCAGCAGTGAAAGGGAGGGGGGTCCCTACGAGCAGTACGTC.

This clonotype was detected a few times. The chain employs TRBV7-2 and TRBJ2-7, with 8 bases lining up with TRBD1. With V trimmed by 5 bases and J by 5 bases, 14 bases remained unmatched. The CDR3 has 16 residues. Germline lookup yields CDR1 SGHTA and CDR2 FQGNSA. CDR3 DNA sequence: TGTGCCAGCAGCCCCGACAGGGGCCCCGGGAAAGACGAGCAGTACTTC. Encoded protein: CASSPDRGPGKDEQYF.

V usage is TRBV6-2 or TRBV6-3 and J usage is TRBJ2-1, with 8 bases identical to TRBD2. The CDR3 spans 13 residues. The V and J ends lost 4 bases and 7 bases, in that order; junction bases with no gene match: 3. CDR1 and CDR2 from the germline V gene are MNHEY and SVGEGT. The CDR3 DNA reads TGTGCCAGCAGTTGGGGACTAGGAAATGAGCAGTTCTTC. Protein: CASSWGLGNEQFF.

This clonotype appeared a few times. The rearrangement joins TRBV24-1 to TRBJ2-3, with D perhaps assigned TRBD1 or TRBD2 (5 bases each). Trimming took 3 bases from V and 7 from J, leaving 13 bases between them. The CDR3 spans 14 residues. Germline CDR1 is KGHDR and CDR2 is SFDVKD. The CDR3 spells CATSDTGTRYTQYF. The CDR3 DNA sequence: TGTGCCACCAGTGATACCGGGACCCGCTATACGCAGTATTTT.

Many counts were recorded for this clonotype. V gene TRBV5-1 combines with J gene TRBJ1-1; D might be TRBD1 (5 bases). Per germline, CDR1 SGHRS and CDR2 YFSETQ. CDR3 length: 14 residues. Trimming pared 3 bases from V and 4 bases from J, leaving 13 bases between. CDR3 sequence: CASSSSGTSTEAFF. The CDR3 region has the DNA TGCGCCAGCAGCTCGTCCGGGACGTCCACTGAAGCTTTCTTT.

This chain uses TRBV20-1 with TRBJ2-7; TRBD1 matches 7 bases. CDR1 is DFQATT, CDR2 SNEGSKA, per germline (reference sequence). This CDR3 contains 14 residues. With 7 bases clipped from V and 0 bases from J, the junction kept 9 bases outside the gene matches. The CDR3 region is CSVMTGTASYEQYF. The CDR3 DNA follows: TGCAGTGTCATGACCGGGACAGCCTCCTACGAGCAGTACTTC.

The chain uses TRBV19 and TRBJ2-1; TRBD1 matches 8 bases. The germline V gene encodes CDR1 LNHDA and CDR2 SQIVND (reference sequence). J gave up 8 bases and V 5 bases, and 8 bases lay outside the gene matches. CDR3 size: 14 residues. CDR3 sequence reads: CASSGDRREDEQFF. The CDR3 nucleotides are TGTGCCAGTAGTGGGGACAGGAGGGAGGATGAGCAGTTCTTC.

Only a few counts were recorded for this clonotype. This sequence joins TRBV10-3 and TRBJ2-6; 10 bases match TRBD2. V lost 1 base, J lost 1 base, and 10 bases stayed unmatched. Germline CDR1 is ENHRY and CDR2 is SYGVKD. CDR3 length: 20 amino acids. The CDR3 loop reads CAISEWASGSILSGANVLTF. The CDR3 DNA sequence: TGTGCCATCAGTGAGTGGGCTAGCGGGAGTATTCTATCTGGGGCCAACGTCCTGACTTTC.